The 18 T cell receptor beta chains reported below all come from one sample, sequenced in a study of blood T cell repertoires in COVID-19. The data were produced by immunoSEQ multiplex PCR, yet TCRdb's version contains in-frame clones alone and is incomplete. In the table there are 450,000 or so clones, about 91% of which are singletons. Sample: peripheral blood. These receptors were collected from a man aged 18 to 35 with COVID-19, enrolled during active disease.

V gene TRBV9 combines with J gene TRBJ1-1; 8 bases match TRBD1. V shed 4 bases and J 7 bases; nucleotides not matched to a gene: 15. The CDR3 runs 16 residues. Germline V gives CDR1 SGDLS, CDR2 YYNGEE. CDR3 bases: TGTGCCAGCAGCCCCAGGACAGGGCTGATGGTGGGTGAAGCTTTCTTT. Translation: CASSPRTGLMVGEAFF.

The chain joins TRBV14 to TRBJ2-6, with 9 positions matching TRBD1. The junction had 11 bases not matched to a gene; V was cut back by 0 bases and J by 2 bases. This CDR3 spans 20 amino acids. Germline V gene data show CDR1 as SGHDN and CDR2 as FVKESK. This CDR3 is CASSQDSGTGRFAGANVLTF. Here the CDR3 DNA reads TGTGCCAGCAGCCAAGACTCCGGGACAGGGCGCTTCGCTGGGGCCAACGTCCTGACTTTC.

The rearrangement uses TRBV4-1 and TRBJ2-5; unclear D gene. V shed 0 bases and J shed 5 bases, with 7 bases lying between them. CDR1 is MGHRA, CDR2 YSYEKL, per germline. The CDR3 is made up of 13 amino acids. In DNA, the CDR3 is TGCGCCAGCAGCCAAGATGGAGATGAGACCCAGTACTTC. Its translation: CASSQDGDETQYF.

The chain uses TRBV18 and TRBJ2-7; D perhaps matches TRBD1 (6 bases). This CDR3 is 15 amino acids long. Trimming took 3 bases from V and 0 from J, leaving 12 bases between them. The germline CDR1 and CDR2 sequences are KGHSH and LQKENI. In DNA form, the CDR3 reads TGTGCCAGCTCACCTCACCGGGACAACTCCTACGAGCAGTACTTC. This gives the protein CASSPHRDNSYEQYF.

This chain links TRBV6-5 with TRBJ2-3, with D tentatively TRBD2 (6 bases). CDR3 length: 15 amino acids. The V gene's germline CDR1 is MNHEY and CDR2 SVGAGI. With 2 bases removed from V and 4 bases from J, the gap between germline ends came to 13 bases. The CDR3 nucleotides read TGTGCCAGCAGTTACACGGGGGAAGGGGCAGATACGCAGTATTTT. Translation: CASSYTGEGADTQYF.

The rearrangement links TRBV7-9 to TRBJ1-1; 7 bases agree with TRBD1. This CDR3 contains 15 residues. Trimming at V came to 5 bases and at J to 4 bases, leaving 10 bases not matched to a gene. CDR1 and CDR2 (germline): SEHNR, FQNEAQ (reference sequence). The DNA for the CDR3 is TGTGCCAGCAGCCCTTCCCGGACAGGTTCCACTGAAGCTTTCTTT. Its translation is CASSPSRTGSTEAFF. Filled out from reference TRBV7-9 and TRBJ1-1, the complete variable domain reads DTGVSQNPRHKITKRGQNVTFRCDPISEHNRLYWYRQTLGQGPEFLTYFQNEAQLEKSRLLSDRFSAERPKGSFSTLEIQRTEQGDSAMYLCASSPSRTGSTEAFFGQGTRLTVV.

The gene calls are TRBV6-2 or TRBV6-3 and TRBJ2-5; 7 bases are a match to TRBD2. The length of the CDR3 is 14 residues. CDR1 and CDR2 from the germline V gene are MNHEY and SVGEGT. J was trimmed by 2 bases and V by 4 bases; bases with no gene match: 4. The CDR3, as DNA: TGTGCCAGCAGTTTCGGACTAGTTCAAGAGACCCAGTACTTC. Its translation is CASSFGLVQETQYF.

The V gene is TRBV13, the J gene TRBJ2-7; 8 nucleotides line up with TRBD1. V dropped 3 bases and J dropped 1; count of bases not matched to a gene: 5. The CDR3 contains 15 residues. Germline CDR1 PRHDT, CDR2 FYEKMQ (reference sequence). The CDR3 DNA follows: TGTGCCAGCAGCTTGGACAGGGCTACATCCTACGAGCAGTACTTC. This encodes CASSLDRATSYEQYF.

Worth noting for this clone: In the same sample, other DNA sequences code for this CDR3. Here the CDR3 reads CASSRQGSYEQYF. The CDR3 DNA follows: TGCGCCAGCAGCAGACAGGGCTCCTACGAGCAGTACTTC. V usage is TRBV5-1 and J usage is TRBJ2-7; 7 nucleotides align to TRBD1. The CDR3 spans 13 residues. The junction had 1 base not matched to a gene; V was cut back by 4 bases and J by 0 bases. Germline V gives CDR1 SGHRS, CDR2 YFSETQ.

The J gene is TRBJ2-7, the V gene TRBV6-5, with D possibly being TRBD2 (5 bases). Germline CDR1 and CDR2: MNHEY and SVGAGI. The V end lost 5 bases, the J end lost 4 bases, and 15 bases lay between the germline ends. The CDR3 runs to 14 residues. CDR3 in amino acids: CASSQTRKLYEQYF. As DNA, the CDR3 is TGTGCCAGCAGTCAAACTAGAAAGCTTTACGAGCAGTACTTC.

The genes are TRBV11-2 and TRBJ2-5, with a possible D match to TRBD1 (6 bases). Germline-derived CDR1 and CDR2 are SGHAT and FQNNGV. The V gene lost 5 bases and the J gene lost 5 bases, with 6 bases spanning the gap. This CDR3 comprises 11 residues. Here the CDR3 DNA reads TGTGCCAGCAGCCAGGGGGAGACCCAGTACTTC. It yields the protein CASSQGETQYF.

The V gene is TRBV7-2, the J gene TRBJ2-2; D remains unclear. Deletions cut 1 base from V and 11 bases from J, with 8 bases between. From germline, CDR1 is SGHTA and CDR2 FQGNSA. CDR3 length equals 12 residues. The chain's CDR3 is CASSLDKPELFF. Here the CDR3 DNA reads TGTGCCAGCAGCTTAGATAAGCCTGAGCTGTTTTTT.

This chain's CDR3 is CASTPTSWSADTQYF. In DNA, the CDR3 is TGCGCCAGCACTCCGACTAGCTGGTCCGCAGATACGCAGTATTTT. The V gene is TRBV10-2, the J gene TRBJ2-3; TRBD2 matches 7 bases. The J segment lost 4 bases and the V segment lost 7 bases, leaving 11 bases of the junction unmatched. Germline CDR1 WSHSY, CDR2 SAAADI. CDR3 size: 15 residues.

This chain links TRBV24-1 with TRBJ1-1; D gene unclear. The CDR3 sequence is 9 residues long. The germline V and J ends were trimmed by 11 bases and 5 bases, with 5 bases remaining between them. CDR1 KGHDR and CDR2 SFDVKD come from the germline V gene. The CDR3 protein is CAIPTEAFF. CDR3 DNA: TGTGCCATCCCAACTGAAGCTTTCTTT.

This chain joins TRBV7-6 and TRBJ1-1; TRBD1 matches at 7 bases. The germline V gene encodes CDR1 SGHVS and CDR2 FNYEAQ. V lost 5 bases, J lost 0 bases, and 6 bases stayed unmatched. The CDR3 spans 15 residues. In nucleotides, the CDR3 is TGTGCCAGCAGCCTACGACAGGGCTTGAACACTGAAGCTTTCTTT. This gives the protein CASSLRQGLNTEAFF.

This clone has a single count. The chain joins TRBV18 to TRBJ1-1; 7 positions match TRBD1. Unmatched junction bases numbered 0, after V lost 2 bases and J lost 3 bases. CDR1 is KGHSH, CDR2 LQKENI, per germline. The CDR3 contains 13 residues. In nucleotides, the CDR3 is TGTGCCAGCTCACCAGACAGGGACACTGAAGCTTTCTTT. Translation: CASSPDRDTEAFF.

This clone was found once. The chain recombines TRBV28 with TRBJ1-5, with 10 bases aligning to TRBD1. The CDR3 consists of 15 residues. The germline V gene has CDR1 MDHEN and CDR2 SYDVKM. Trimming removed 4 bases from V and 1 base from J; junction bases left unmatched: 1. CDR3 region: CASSWGQGSNQPQHF. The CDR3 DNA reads TGTGCCAGCAGTTGGGGACAGGGGAGCAATCAGCCCCAGCATTTT.

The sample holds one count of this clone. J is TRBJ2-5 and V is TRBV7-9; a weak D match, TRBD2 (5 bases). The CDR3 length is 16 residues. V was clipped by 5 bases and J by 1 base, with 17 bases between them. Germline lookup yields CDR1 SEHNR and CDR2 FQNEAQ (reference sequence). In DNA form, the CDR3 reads TGTGCCAGCAGCGCTTCGCAGTACAGCGGCCAAGAGACCCAGTACTTC. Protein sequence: CASSASQYSGQETQYF.